Below, 14 T cell receptor beta chains from the same sample are listed, as sequenced in a study of blood T cell repertoires in COVID-19. Profiling relied on immunoSEQ multiplex PCR, and the TCRdb table lists in-frame clones only, not all of them. The data contain around 88,000 clones, roughly 90% of them singletons. The sample consisted of peripheral blood. The origin of the receptors is a man aged 55 to 70 with acute or convalescent COVID-19.

This clone has a handful of counts. This chain links TRBV5-1 with TRBJ2-2; 8 bases fit TRBD1. Germline lookup yields CDR1 SGHRS and CDR2 YFSETQ. Trimming took 0 bases from V and 7 from J; bases not matched to a gene: 5. This CDR3 region has 15 residues. CDR3 sequence: CASSLAQGADGELFF. The CDR3 DNA reads TGCGCCAGCAGCTTGGCCCAGGGGGCCGACGGGGAGCTGTTTTTT.

This rearrangement joins TRBV28 to TRBJ1-5, with D possibly being TRBD1 (5 bases). Trimming left V 4 bases short and J 6 bases short, with 16 bases between. CDR1 and CDR2 from the germline V gene are MDHEN and SYDVKM. The CDR3 has 15 amino acids. The CDR3 sequence is CASSSLMGGGQPQHF. The DNA for the CDR3 is TGTGCCAGCAGTTCACTAATGGGGGGTGGTCAGCCCCAGCATTTT.

This chain joins TRBV11-3 and TRBJ1-6; tentatively, D is TRBD1 (5 bases). Trimming removed 0 bases from V and 15 bases from J, with 9 bases in between. CDR3 length equals 12 residues. CDR1 is SGHNT and CDR2 is YENEEA in the germline V gene. CDR3 nucleotides: TGTGCCAGCAGCTTAGATCGGGGGGACCTCCACTTT. Translation gives CASSLDRGDLHF.

The V gene is TRBV5-4, the J gene TRBJ2-7, with 14 bases matching TRBD2. The CDR3 length is 15 residues. Germline lookup yields CDR1 SGHNT and CDR2 YYREEE (reference sequence). V was clipped by 3 bases and J by 4 bases; unmatched bases: 3. DNA of the CDR3: TGTGCCAGCAGCTCTGGGACTAGCGGGAGTTACGAGCAGTACTTC. This codes for CASSSGTSGSYEQYF.

This clone was counted a few times. This same CDR3 is encoded by further DNA sequences in the sample. V gene TRBV7-2 combines with J gene TRBJ2-7; D gene unclear. The germline V gene has CDR1 SGHTA and CDR2 FQGNSA. Deletions cut 1 base from V and 5 bases from J, with 12 bases between. The CDR3 is 14 amino acids. CDR3 bases: TGTGCCAGCAGCTTAGACCCGGGTAGCAACGAGCAGTACTTC. Translated: CASSLDPGSNEQYF.

V is TRBV19 and J is TRBJ2-4, with 7 bases that match TRBD1. Trimming cost V 7 bases and J 8 bases; bases outside gene matches: 2. The CDR3 consists of 11 residues. Germline V gives CDR1 LNHDA, CDR2 SQIVND (reference sequence). The CDR3 DNA sequence: TGTGCCAGTACTACAGGGGACATTCAGTACTTC. As protein: CASTTGDIQYF.

The V and J genes are TRBV5-4 and TRBJ1-1; D ambiguous. This CDR3 has 12 residues. Trimming pared 4 bases from V and 8 bases from J, leaving 12 bases between. Germline loops: CDR1 SGHNT, CDR2 YYREEE (reference sequence). CDR3 nucleotide sequence: TGTGCCAGCAGCCGCCCAGAGGAGGAAGCTTTCTTT. Translated, it gives CASSRPEEEAFF.

V usage is TRBV5-1 and J usage is TRBJ2-1; no definite D call. CDR1 and CDR2 (germline): SGHRS, YFSETQ. V lost 0 bases and J 2 bases, leaving 9 bases between the germline ends. The CDR3 is 15 residues long. The CDR3 nucleotides are TGCGCCAGCAGCTTGGCCGCGGTAACCTACAATGAGCAGTTCTTC. The encoded protein is CASSLAAVTYNEQFF.

The genes are TRBV11-3 and TRBJ1-6; 7 nucleotides line up with TRBD1. V was pared by 5 bases and J by 7 bases, with 8 bases of the junction left unmatched. Germline-derived CDR1 and CDR2 are SGHNT and YENEEA. The CDR3 loop spans 15 amino acids. The CDR3 region has the DNA TGTGCCAGCAGCCAACCTGACAGGGTAAATTCACCCCTCCACTTT. The encoded protein is CASSQPDRVNSPLHF.

The chain recombines TRBV9 with TRBJ1-1; D is unclear. Trimming took 3 bases from V and 1 from J, leaving 10 bases between them. This CDR3 is 14 amino acids long. In germline, CDR1 is SGDLS, CDR2 YYNGEE. The CDR3 sequence: CASSAGMSNTEAFF. CDR3 coding DNA: TGTGCCAGCAGCGCCGGTATGTCGAACACTGAAGCTTTCTTT.

The V gene is TRBV5-6, the J gene TRBJ1-2; possible D gene TRBD1, 6 bases. CDR3 length: 16 residues. Germline V gene sequence: CDR1 SGHDT, CDR2 YYEEEE. Trimming took 1 base from V and 4 from J, leaving 17 bases between them. The DNA for the CDR3 is TGTGCCAGCAGCTTGTGGGGGGGCAGTGTGGGCTATGGCTACACCTTC. This encodes CASSLWGGSVGYGYTF.

The chain employs TRBV25-1 and TRBJ1-1, with D possibly being TRBD1 (6 bases). The CDR3 is 11 amino acids. The germline gives CDR1 MGHDK, CDR2 SYGVNS. The germline V and J ends were trimmed by 6 bases and 7 bases, with 9 bases remaining between them. The CDR3, as DNA: TGTGCCAGCAGGTTGACAGGTGAAGCTTTCTTT. As protein: CASRLTGEAFF.

The chain employs TRBV7-9 and TRBJ1-1; the D is unclear. This CDR3 spans 14 amino acids. In germline, CDR1 is SEHNR, CDR2 FQNEAQ (reference sequence). V dropped 5 bases and J dropped 0 bases, with 10 bases sitting between them. The CDR3 sequence is CASSPRVVNTEAFF. CDR3 in DNA: TGTGCCAGCAGCCCGAGGGTGGTGAACACTGAAGCTTTCTTT.

The V and J genes are TRBV25-1 and TRBJ2-1; TRBD2 matches at 9 bases. CDR1 is MGHDK, CDR2 SYGVNS, per germline. Unmatched junction bases numbered 2, after V lost 1 base and J lost 4 bases. The CDR3 consists of 15 residues. Here the CDR3 reads CASSEFAGGYNEQFF. The CDR3 DNA reads as TGTGCCAGCAGTGAATTTGCGGGAGGGTACAATGAGCAGTTCTTC.